The sample holds one count of the clone carrying this T cell receptor (beta chain). Its antigen is undetermined. This sample was taken from a study of cytomegalovirus exposure and HLA in healthy donors. Trimming removed 6 bases at V and 1 base at J, with 12 bases between. The CDR3 is made up of 14 amino acids. Germline values: CDR1 SGHTA, CDR2 FQGNSA. With 60 Vbeta and 13 Jbeta primers, the PCR was carried out. In the original processing: In a later analysis, the count reached some 75 million unique TCR beta chains, with around 10 million shared. Some clones are missing from TCRdb's copy, which holds only in-frame ones; the method was immunoSEQ multiplex PCR. D and trimming come from the DNA, and the V and J calls and clone size come from that table. The table has 180,000 or so clones, 62% seen once. Findings and limits, study-wide: CMV serostatus was the only immune exposure information that was available. The majority of CMV-associated TCR beta chains were reported as apparently HLA-restricted in a later analysis.

The rearrangement joins TRBV7-2 to TRBJ1-2; TRBD1 is a possible D gene (5 bases). The source is a man aged 35 to 55 in good health and CMV-seronegative. Specimen: PBMCs. The CDR3 coding sequence is TGTGCCAGCAGTCCAGGGCGGATTAACTATGGCTACACCTTC. It codes for CASSPGRINYGYTF.